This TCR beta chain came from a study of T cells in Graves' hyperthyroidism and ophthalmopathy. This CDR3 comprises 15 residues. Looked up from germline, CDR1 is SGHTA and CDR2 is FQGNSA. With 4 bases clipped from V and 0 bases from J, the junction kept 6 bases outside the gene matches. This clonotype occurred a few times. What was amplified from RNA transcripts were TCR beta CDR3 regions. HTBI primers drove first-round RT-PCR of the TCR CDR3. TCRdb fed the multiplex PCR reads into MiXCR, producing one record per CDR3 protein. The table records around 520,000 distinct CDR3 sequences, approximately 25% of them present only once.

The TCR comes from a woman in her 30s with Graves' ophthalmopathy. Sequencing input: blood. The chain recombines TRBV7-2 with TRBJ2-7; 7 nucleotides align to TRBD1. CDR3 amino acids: CASSSPRDSSYEQYF. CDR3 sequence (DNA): TGTGCCAGCAGCTCCCCCCGGGACAGCTCCTACGAGCAGTACTTC.